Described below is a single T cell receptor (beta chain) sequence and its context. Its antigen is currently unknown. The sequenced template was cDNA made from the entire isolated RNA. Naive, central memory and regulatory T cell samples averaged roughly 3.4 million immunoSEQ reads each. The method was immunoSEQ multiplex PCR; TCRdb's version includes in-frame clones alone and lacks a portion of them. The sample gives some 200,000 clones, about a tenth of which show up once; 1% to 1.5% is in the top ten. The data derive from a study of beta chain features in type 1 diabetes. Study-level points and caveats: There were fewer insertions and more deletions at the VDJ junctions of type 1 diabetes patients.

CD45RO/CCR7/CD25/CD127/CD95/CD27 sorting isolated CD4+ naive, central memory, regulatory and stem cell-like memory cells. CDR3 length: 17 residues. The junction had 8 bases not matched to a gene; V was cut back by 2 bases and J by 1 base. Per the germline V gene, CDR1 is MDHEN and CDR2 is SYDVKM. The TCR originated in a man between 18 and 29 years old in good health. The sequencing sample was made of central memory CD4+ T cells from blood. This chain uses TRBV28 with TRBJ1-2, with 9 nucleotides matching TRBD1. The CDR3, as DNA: TGTGCCAGCAGTTTAGTGGGACAGGGAGGGATTAACTATGGCTACACCTTC. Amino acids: CASSLVGQGGINYGYTF.